This entry features one TCR beta chain sequence. Its antigen is unknown. The PCR made use of 60 Vbeta and 13 Jbeta primers. Here immunoSEQ multiplex PCR was the method, and the copy in TCRdb shows in-frame clones only, minus some. There are roughly 97,000 clones in the sample; about 75% occur only once, and approximately 6.3% lies in the top ten. The CDR3 consists of 15 residues. V trimming: 7 bases; J trimming: 0 bases; junction bases outside the gene matches: 6. Germline CDR1 SNHLY, CDR2 FYNNEI. The data belong to a study of cytomegalovirus exposure and HLA in healthy donors. Background on the study: From donors who were HLA-typed, an early data release held about 89 million unique TCRs. Broader study findings: It was taken for granted in presence/absence analyses that sequencing depth across donors was roughly uniform.

The sample consisted of PBMCs. The chain recombines TRBV2 with TRBJ1-5, with 7 bases lining up with TRBD1. The TCR sequence derives from a man between 60 and 70 years old in good health and CMV-seropositive. CDR3 nucleotides: TGTGCCAGCACGGGACAGTTTTATAGCAATCAGCCCCAGCATTTT. As protein: CASTGQFYSNQPQHF.